This TCR beta chain was captured in a study of T cell changes during pregnancy in multiple sclerosis. Assay used: immunoSEQ multiplex PCR; TCRdb lists only in-frame clones, some missing. The sample lists some 49,000 clones, roughly 92% occurring once. CDR3 length equals 13 residues. CDR1 and CDR2 (germline): SGDLS, YYNGEE. V was clipped by 3 bases and J by 1 base, with 7 bases between them. J is TRBJ1-1 and V is TRBV9; the D gene is possibly TRBD1 (5 bases). The specimen was CD4+ T cells from peripheral blood mononuclear cells, collected in the second trimester of pregnancy. This sequence was found in a female donor in good health, enrolled as a control in a pregnancy study. CDR3 nucleotides: TGTGCCAGCAGCGGACAGCCGAACACTGAAGCTTTCTTT. The encoded protein is CASSGQPNTEAFF.